This note documents a single T cell receptor beta chain sequence. These data belong to a study of OX40 agonist ivuxolimab in advanced cancers. Using immunoSEQ multiplex PCR, the repertoire was profiled, and TCRdb retains in-frame clones only, with some absent. The sample lists about 60,000 clones, roughly 87% seen once, with roughly 2.3% in the top ten. Germline CDR1 SEHNR, CDR2 FQNEAQ (reference sequence). V dropped 0 bases and J dropped 3 bases, with 5 bases sitting between them. The length of the CDR3 is 13 residues. The source was CD4+ or CD8+ T cells sorted from blood, collected in a trial of the OX40 agonist ivuxolimab. This sequence was found in an adult with an advanced solid tumor such as melanoma, head and neck, liver or kidney cancer. J is TRBJ1-1 and V is TRBV7-9; D not resolved. The CDR3 protein is CASSLARYTEAFF. The CDR3 nucleotides read TGTGCCAGCAGCTTAGCGCGTTACACTGAAGCTTTCTTT.